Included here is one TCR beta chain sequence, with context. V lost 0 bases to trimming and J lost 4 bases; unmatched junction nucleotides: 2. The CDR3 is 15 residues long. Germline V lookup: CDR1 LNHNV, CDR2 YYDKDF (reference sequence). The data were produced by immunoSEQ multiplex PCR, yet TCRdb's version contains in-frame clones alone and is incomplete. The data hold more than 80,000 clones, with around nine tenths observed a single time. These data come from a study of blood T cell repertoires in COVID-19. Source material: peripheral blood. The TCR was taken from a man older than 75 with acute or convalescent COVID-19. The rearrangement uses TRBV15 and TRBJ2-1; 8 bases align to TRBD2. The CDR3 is CATSRDASGYNEQFF. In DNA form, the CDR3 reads TGTGCCACCAGCAGAGATGCTAGCGGGTACAATGAGCAGTTCTTC.